Following are 16 T cell receptor beta chains from one sample sequenced in a study of post-analysis software for immune sequencing data. Study-wide findings and caveats: Patients carried five TRBV segments more frequently than controls did, and TRBV5-6, TRBV5-1 and TRBV20-1 were among them.

Sequencing libraries made from TCR beta cDNA carried unique molecular identifiers. MiXCR was run by TCRdb on the PCR reads, yielding one entry per CDR3 protein. The sample includes 700,000 to 800,000 distinct CDR3 sequences, approximately 30% of them seen just once. No antigen has been assigned to these receptors. The sequenced material came from blood. These receptors all stem from a girl aged 5 to 17 with multiple sclerosis.

At least ten counts were recorded for this clonotype. The rearrangement links TRBV20-1 to TRBJ2-3; the D gene is possibly TRBD2 (6 bases). The CDR3 is made up of 15 amino acids. CDR1 is DFQATT, CDR2 SNEGSKA, per germline (reference sequence). V was clipped by 4 bases and J by 3 bases, with 17 bases between them. CDR3 nucleotides: TGCAGTGCTACATCCTCCGGGGAGGCGACAGATACGCAGTATTTT. As protein: CSATSSGEATDTQYF.

Only a few counts were recorded for this clonotype. The CDR3 sequence is CASSPSRGRDRGETQYF. The DNA for the CDR3 is TGCGCCAGCAGCCCTAGTAGGGGTCGTGACAGGGGCGAGACCCAGTACTTC. This chain connects TRBV4-1 to TRBJ2-5; 8 positions match TRBD1. This CDR3 spans 17 amino acids. V was clipped by 4 bases and J by 5 bases; unmatched bases: 15. Looked up from germline, CDR1 is MGHRA and CDR2 is YSYEKL.

This clonotype came up a few times. The chain is built from TRBV20-1 and TRBJ2-5; 9 bases fit TRBD2. The CDR3 covers 16 residues. Germline CDR1 DFQATT, CDR2 SNEGSKA (reference sequence). V lost 3 bases to trimming and J lost 2 bases; unmatched junction nucleotides: 10. CDR3 nucleotides: TGCAGTGCTAGGGCGGGGGGGCGCCGTGTACAAGAGACCCAGTACTTC. Translated, it gives CSARAGGRRVQETQYF.

This rearrangement joins TRBV28 to TRBJ2-1; no firm D call. CDR1 MDHEN and CDR2 SYDVKM come from the germline V gene. The CDR3 extends over 14 amino acids. With 6 bases removed from V and 3 bases from J, the gap between germline ends came to 12 bases. CDR3 coding DNA: TGTGCCAGCAGCACCGAGCTGTACTACAATGAGCAGTTCTTC. It is translated as CASSTELYYNEQFF.

V is TRBV2 and J is TRBJ1-4; D unclear. Germline V gene sequence: CDR1 SNHLY, CDR2 FYNNEI. Trimming left V 1 base short and J 10 bases short, with 13 bases between. The CDR3 consists of 14 residues. CDR3 coding DNA: TGTGCCAGCAGTGAAGTCGGCGGCAGTCCAAAACTGTTTTTT. Translating gives CASSEVGGSPKLFF.

To note about this clonotype: Possible read error: a much larger clone is one base away. V usage is TRBV20-1 and J usage is TRBJ2-3; TRBD2 matches at 9 bases. CDR3 length: 16 residues. The V gene end was trimmed by 6 bases and the J gene end by 0 bases; junction bases not matched to a gene: 10. Germline values: CDR1 DFQATT, CDR2 SNEGSKA (reference sequence). The CDR3: CSAAAISGGSTDTQYF. The DNA of the CDR3 is TGCAGTGCCGCAGCGATAAGCGGGGGGAGCACAGATACGCAGTATTTT.

This sequence joins TRBV7-2 and TRBJ2-2; D unclear. The germline V gene encodes CDR1 SGHTA and CDR2 FQGNSA. The CDR3 loop spans 15 amino acids. Trimming cost V 5 bases and J 13 bases, with 23 bases left between them. The CDR3 DNA sequence: TGTGCCAGCAGCCCCTTAGGAACCGTTTCCCCTACGCTGTTTTTT. This gives the protein CASSPLGTVSPTLFF. The whole variable domain, remainder taken from reference TRBV7-2 and TRBJ2-2, is GAGVSQSPSNKVTEKGKDVELRCDPISGHTALYWYRQSLGQGLEFLIYFQGNSAPDKSGLPSDRFSAERTGGSVSTLTIQRTQQEDSAVYLCASSPLGTVSPTLFFGEGSRLTVL.

Only a few counts were recorded for this clonotype. The rearrangement links TRBV10-3 to TRBJ2-5; 7 nucleotides agree with TRBD1. There are 14 residues in the CDR3. The J segment lost 4 bases and the V segment lost 6 bases, leaving 8 bases of the junction unmatched. Germline-derived CDR1 and CDR2 are ENHRY and SYGVKD. The CDR3, as DNA: TGTGCCATCAGAGGGGGACAGCCATCAGAGACCCAGTACTTC. Amino acids: CAIRGGQPSETQYF.

This clonotype came up many times. DNA of the CDR3: TGCGCCAGCAGCTTGGGACGAGCTTATGGCTACACCTTC. It codes for CASSLGRAYGYTF. The J gene is TRBJ1-2, the V gene TRBV5-1; no reliable D call. Trimming left V 0 bases short and J 5 bases short, with 8 bases between. The CDR3 has 13 amino acids. Germline lookup yields CDR1 SGHRS and CDR2 YFSETQ.

Details on this clonotype: The junction does not match germline at one end; this may be a read error. The chain combines TRBV6-1 with TRBJ1-2; possibly TRBD1 for D (6 bases). The CDR3 has 11 amino acids. The germline CDR1 and CDR2 sequences are MNHNS and SASEGT. CDR3 nucleotides: TGTGCCGGCAGCGGGGGGCTTGGCTACACCTTC. Translated, it gives CAGSGGLGYTF.

This clonotype was found a few times. This chain connects TRBV29-1 to TRBJ1-1; 9 bases are a match to TRBD1. CDR3 length: 13 residues. J was trimmed by 7 bases and V by 5 bases; bases with no gene match: 8. Germline CDR1 is SQVTM and CDR2 is ANQGSEA. The CDR3 reads CSVTLTGGSEAFF. In DNA, the CDR3 is TGCAGCGTTACCTTGACAGGGGGAAGTGAAGCTTTCTTT.

The CDR3 region is CASSLFGLAGSSPQYF. Here the CDR3 DNA reads TGTGCCAGCAGCTTGTTTGGACTAGCGGGGTCAAGCCCGCAGTATTTT. The chain combines TRBV5-4 with TRBJ2-3, with TRBD2 matching 12 bases. With 1 base clipped from V and 10 bases from J, the junction kept 10 bases outside the gene matches. The CDR3 covers 16 residues. Looked up from germline, CDR1 is SGHNT and CDR2 is YYREEE (reference sequence). Based on the CDR3 plus reference TRBV5-4 and TRBJ2-3, the full variable domain is ETGVTQSPTHLIKTRGQQVTLRCSSQSGHNTVSWYQQALGQGPQFIFQYYREEENGRGNFPPRFSGLQFPNYSSELNVNALELDDSALYLCASSLFGLAGSSPQYFGPGTRLTVL.

The V gene is TRBV20-1, the J gene TRBJ2-3; D might be TRBD1 (6 bases). V was shortened by 0 bases and J by 0 bases, with 13 bases between the two germline ends. CDR3 length equals 16 residues. Germline V lookup: CDR1 DFQATT, CDR2 SNEGSKA (reference sequence). CDR3 DNA sequence: TGCAGTGCTAGAGACGATCTACAGGGAAGCACAGATACGCAGTATTTT. Protein product: CSARDDLQGSTDTQYF.

Notes on this clonotype: Given a much more abundant clone one base away, this may be a read error. This rearrangement joins TRBV29-1 to TRBJ2-1, with TRBD2 identical over 8 bases. Germline V CDR1 and CDR2: SQVTM, ANQGSEA. The CDR3 loop spans 13 amino acids. The ends lost 3 bases at V and 12 bases at J; junction bases unmatched: 10. The CDR3 loop is CSVDLAGGYGQFF. CDR3 coding DNA: TGCAGCGTTGACTTGGCGGGGGGTTATGGGCAGTTCTTC.

V is TRBV6-5 and J is TRBJ2-2; D unclear. Trimming stripped 6 bases from V and 3 bases from J, with 5 bases between. The germline gives CDR1 MNHEY, CDR2 SVGAGI. The CDR3 is 12 amino acids. The CDR3 loop reads CASSRHTGELFF. The CDR3 nucleotides read TGTGCCAGCAGCCGACACACCGGGGAGCTGTTTTTT.

This clonotype appeared a few times. The chain joins TRBV12-3 or TRBV12-4 to TRBJ1-3; a weak D match, TRBD1 (5 bases). This CDR3 has 15 residues. Deletions cut 2 bases from V and 4 bases from J, with 12 bases between. The CDR3 reads CASSLLAGIGNTIYF. In nucleotides, the CDR3 is TGTGCCAGCAGTTTACTGGCAGGGATAGGAAACACCATATATTTT.